This TCR beta chain was captured by sequencing in a study of T-cell memory formation after mild COVID-19. Background on the study: Among the donors, TCR clusters were largely specific to each donor.

The table lists this clonotype with many counts. What it recognizes is unknown. TCRdb passed the 5' RACE reads through MiXCR, listing each CDR3 protein once. The sample has about 240,000 distinct CDR3 sequences, 8.5% to 9.5% seen once. After removal of 6 bases from V and 5 bases from J, the junction contained 7 bases not matched to a gene. There are 15 residues in the CDR3. Regarding the study as a whole: Whereas later expanders leaned CD4+, clones contracting day 15 to 85 showed a balanced CD4/CD8 makeup. That cross-reactive memory joined was suggested by some responding clones appearing in pre-infection memory. CD4+ clones that contracted lay mainly in CM and EM; CD8+ ones lay in EMRA.

This receptor was identified in a man between 18 and 35 years old who had mild COVID-19 (a few samples of this study predate the infection). Cell type and time point are not known. Sequencing was performed on PBMCs or a T cell subset sorted from them (not recorded which). The chain couples TRBV12-3 or TRBV12-4 to TRBJ2-2, with 9 bases fitting TRBD2. The CDR3 loop reads CASSLRGLATGELFF. In nucleotides, the CDR3 is TGTGCCAGCAGCCTACGGGGACTAGCAACCGGGGAGCTGTTTTTT.